The T cell receptor (beta chain) described here comes from a study of blood T cell repertoires in COVID-19. Across the study: Acute and convalescent COVID-19 specimens originated in the United States, Italy and Spain.

Per the original data handling: Estimation of nucleated cell counts relied on the amplification of reference gene primers. Sequencing used immunoSEQ multiplex PCR; TCRdb keeps in-frame clones, though not all of them. The D gene and trimming were derived from the DNA, and the V and J assignments and clone size from that table. The sample lists under 250,000 clones; roughly 80% were seen once. V was clipped by 4 bases and J by 14 bases, with 21 bases between them. Germline loops: CDR1 SGHRS, CDR2 YFSETQ. The CDR3 covers 13 residues. In this sample, this clone turned up once. While infection was still active, Seattle patients were enrolled and then followed longitudinally.

The sample consisted of peripheral blood. The sequence was collected from a woman in her seventies with COVID-19, enrolled during active disease. This sequence joins TRBV5-1 and TRBJ1-2; tentatively, D is TRBD1 (5 bases). The CDR3 nucleotides read TGCGCCAGCAGCCTCGGGACGATTTTTGGGGGGACCTTC. Its protein product is CASSLGTIFGGTF.